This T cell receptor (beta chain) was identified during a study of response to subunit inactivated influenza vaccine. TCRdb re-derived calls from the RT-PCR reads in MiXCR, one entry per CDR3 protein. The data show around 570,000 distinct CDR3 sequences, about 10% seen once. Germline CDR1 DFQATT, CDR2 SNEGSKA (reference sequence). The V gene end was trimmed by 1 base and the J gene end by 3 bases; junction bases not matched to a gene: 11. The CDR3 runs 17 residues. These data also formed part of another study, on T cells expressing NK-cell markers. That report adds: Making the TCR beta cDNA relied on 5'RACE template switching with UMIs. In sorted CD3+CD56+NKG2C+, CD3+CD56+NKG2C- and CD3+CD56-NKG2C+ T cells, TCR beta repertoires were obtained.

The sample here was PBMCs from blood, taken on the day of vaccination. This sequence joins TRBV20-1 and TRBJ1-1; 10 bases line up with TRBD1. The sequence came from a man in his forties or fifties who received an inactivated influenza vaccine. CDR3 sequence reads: CSARGTGQGLRDTEAFF. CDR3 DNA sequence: TGCAGTGCTAGAGGTACGGGACAGGGGTTGCGTGACACTGAAGCTTTCTTT.